This passage covers 17 T cell receptor beta chains from one sample sequenced in a study of response to subunit inactivated influenza vaccine. A single record per CDR3 protein comes from TCRdb applying MiXCR to the RT-PCR reads. The profile covers 710,000 or so distinct CDR3 sequences, with 15% to 19% appearing a single time and about 9.9% taken by the ten largest. The material was PBMCs from blood, obtained approximately 12 days after vaccination. The source of these receptors is a man over 45 who received an inactivated influenza vaccine.

The chain carries TRBV6-2 or TRBV6-3 and TRBJ2-3, with 7 bases aligning to TRBD1. CDR3 length: 16 residues. The V and J ends lost 5 bases and 3 bases, in that order; junction bases with no gene match: 11. Germline V gene sequence: CDR1 MNHEY, CDR2 SVGEGT. The CDR3 region is CASSKRQGIGTDTQYF. CDR3 DNA sequence: TGTGCCAGCAGTAAACGACAGGGAATCGGTACAGATACGCAGTATTTT.

Ten or more counts support this clonotype. The gene calls are TRBV7-6 and TRBJ2-1; 9 bases align to TRBD2. This CDR3 spans 16 amino acids. V dropped 1 base and J dropped 4; count of bases not matched to a gene: 5. Germline V lookup: CDR1 SGHVS, CDR2 FNYEAQ. CDR3 residues: CASSLEVLAGYNEQFF. The CDR3 nucleotides read TGTGCCAGCAGCTTAGAGGTCCTAGCGGGATACAATGAGCAGTTCTTC. The full variable domain, completed using reference TRBV7-6 and TRBJ2-1, is GAGVSQSPRYKVTKRGQDVALRCDPISGHVSLYWYRQALGQGPEFLTYFNYEAQQDKSGLPNDRFSAERPEGSISTLTIQRTEQRDSAMYRCASSLEVLAGYNEQFFGPGTRLTVL.

The chain joins TRBV7-9 to TRBJ1-2; D is perhaps TRBD1 (5 bases). The CDR3 length is 15 residues. In germline, CDR1 is SEHNR, CDR2 FQNEAQ (reference sequence). The V end lost 0 bases, the J end lost 6 bases, and 14 bases lay between the germline ends. CDR3 sequence: CASSLAPGIRDGYTF. As DNA, the CDR3 is TGTGCCAGCAGCTTAGCCCCAGGGATACGGGATGGCTACACCTTC.

Only a few counts were recorded for this clonotype. The chain has TRBV3-1 and TRBJ2-5; weak D call: TRBD1 (6 bases). Germline V CDR1 and CDR2: LGHDT, YNNKEL (reference sequence). The CDR3 sequence is 15 residues long. The V gene lost 0 bases and the J gene lost 4 bases, with 12 bases spanning the gap. Here the CDR3 reads CASSQDPRGGETQYF. The CDR3 region has the DNA TGTGCCAGCAGCCAAGATCCCCGAGGGGGAGAGACCCAGTACTTC.

The V gene is TRBV14, the J gene TRBJ2-1; D is perhaps TRBD1 or TRBD2 (5 bases each). Trimming shortened V by 0 bases and J by 5 bases, and 23 bases separated the two germline ends. The CDR3 runs 19 residues. In germline, CDR1 is SGHDN, CDR2 FVKESK. The DNA for the CDR3 is TGTGCCAGCAGCCAAGACTTTTTCGGGGCCCACCAAAATAACAATGAGCAGTTCTTC. It encodes CASSQDFFGAHQNNNEQFF.

The chain combines TRBV12-3 or TRBV12-4 with TRBJ1-1; no clear D. Trimming pared 3 bases from V and 4 bases from J, leaving 12 bases between. The CDR3 runs 14 residues. In DNA, the CDR3 is TGTGCCAGCAGTTTTCGGGGTTCCATCACTGAAGCTTTCTTT. Translating gives CASSFRGSITEAFF.

This clonotype has at least ten counts. The rearrangement links TRBV3-1 to TRBJ2-3; 7 nucleotides agree with TRBD2. With V trimmed by 1 base and J by 4 bases, 5 bases remained unmatched. CDR3 length: 15 amino acids. Germline V gene data show CDR1 as LGHDT and CDR2 as YNNKEL (reference sequence). As DNA, the CDR3 is TGTGCCAGCAGCCAAGTTATTAGCGGGTCAGATACGCAGTATTTT. The encoded protein is CASSQVISGSDTQYF.

In this sample, this clonotype turned up a few times. The genes are TRBV15 and TRBJ2-5, with a tentative D call TRBD1 (7 bases). This CDR3 has 13 residues. The germline V gene has CDR1 LNHNV and CDR2 YYDKDF (reference sequence). The V and J ends lost 1 base and 10 bases respectively, with 13 bases between them. The CDR3 nucleotides are TGTGCCACCAGCAGAGGGGGGGACAGTGGCCAGTACTTC. Translated, it gives CATSRGGDSGQYF.

In its sample, this clonotype was seen a few times. The rearrangement uses TRBV4-3 and TRBJ2-7; 8 positions agree with TRBD2. The J segment lost 2 bases and the V segment lost 0 bases, leaving 3 bases of the junction unmatched. The germline V gene has CDR1 LGHNA and CDR2 YSLEER. This CDR3 comprises 15 residues. The CDR3 nucleotides read TGCGCCAGCAGCCAAGATCTACTAGCGGCCTACGAGCAGTACTTC. Encoded protein: CASSQDLLAAYEQYF.

The chain uses TRBV12-3 or TRBV12-4 and TRBJ1-1, with D tentatively TRBD1 (5 bases). CDR3 length equals 15 residues. Trimming left V 5 bases short and J 8 bases short, with 21 bases between. CDR3 coding DNA: TGTGCCAGCAGTGCCCAGCGGACACAAGTGAGGGAAGCTTTCTTT. Translated, it gives CASSAQRTQVREAFF.

This clonotype was seen a handful of times. This chain links TRBV7-2 with TRBJ1-1; 7 bases agree with TRBD1. V lost 6 bases and J lost 5; bases outside the gene matches: 3. The CDR3 is 12 residues long. The V gene's germline CDR1 is SGHTA and CDR2 FQGNSA. The CDR3 spells CASRHRGTEAFF. The CDR3 nucleotides are TGTGCCAGCAGACACAGGGGAACTGAAGCTTTCTTT. Complete variable domain (other parts from reference TRBV7-2 and TRBJ1-1): GAGVSQSPSNKVTEKGKDVELRCDPISGHTALYWYRQSLGQGLEFLIYFQGNSAPDKSGLPSDRFSAERTGGSVSTLTIQRTQQEDSAVYLCASRHRGTEAFFGQGTRLTVV.

The sample holds a few counts of this clonotype. The V and J genes are TRBV21-1 and TRBJ2-1; TRBD1, as called in the table, went unchecked against the DNA. TRBV21-1 is labeled a pseudogene. The length of the CDR3 is 15 residues. CDR3 coding DNA: TGTGCCAGCAGCAAGACAGGCGGCTCCTACAATGAGCAGTTCTTC. It encodes CASSKTGGSYNEQFF.

This clonotype was seen many times. This chain connects TRBV12-3 or TRBV12-4 to TRBJ2-7; no clear D. V was cut by 4 bases and J by 0 bases, with 4 bases left in between. This CDR3 region has 12 residues. The DNA for the CDR3 is TGTGCCAGCAGTTCGAACTCCTACGAGCAGTACTTC. It specifies CASSSNSYEQYF.

The V and J genes are TRBV7-2 and TRBJ2-7, with 7 bases aligning to TRBD2. The CDR3 runs to 14 residues. Trimming at V came to 3 bases and at J to 5 bases, leaving 7 bases not matched to a gene. Per germline, CDR1 SGHTA and CDR2 FQGNSA. CDR3 sequence (DNA): TGTGCCAGCAGCTTCTCCGGGAGGATCCACGAGCAGTACTTC. Translating gives CASSFSGRIHEQYF.

In DNA, the CDR3 is TGTGCCAGCAGCTCACAGGGGACTGGGGAAGCTTTCTTT. This encodes CASSSQGTGEAFF. The V gene is TRBV7-2, the J gene TRBJ1-1; 7 nucleotides line up with TRBD1. Germline V gene sequence: CDR1 SGHTA, CDR2 FQGNSA. This CDR3 comprises 13 residues. The V gene end was trimmed by 4 bases and the J gene end by 8 bases; junction bases not matched to a gene: 7.

Concerning this clonotype itself: The DNA is left out, because the CDR3 cannot be placed on it with certainty; the CDR3 is given as TCRdb lists it. V usage is TRBV29-1 and J usage is TRBJ1-2; the DNA was not compared with TRBD1, the D call given in the table. The CDR3 comprises 11 residues, both ends counted. Germline V gives CDR1 SQVTM, CDR2 ANQGSEA. This chain's CDR3 is CSVFGEGGYTF.

This clonotype was found many times. V is TRBV7-6 and J is TRBJ2-2; 7 bases map to TRBD2. CDR3 length: 20 residues. The V gene end was trimmed by 5 bases and the J gene end by 1 base; junction bases not matched to a gene: 19. Germline loops: CDR1 SGHVS, CDR2 FNYEAQ. The CDR3 region has the DNA TGTGCCAGCAGCCTTAAAGGCGGGAGCGGGCACAAACAGAACACCGGGGAGCTGTTTTTT. This gives the protein CASSLKGGSGHKQNTGELFF.